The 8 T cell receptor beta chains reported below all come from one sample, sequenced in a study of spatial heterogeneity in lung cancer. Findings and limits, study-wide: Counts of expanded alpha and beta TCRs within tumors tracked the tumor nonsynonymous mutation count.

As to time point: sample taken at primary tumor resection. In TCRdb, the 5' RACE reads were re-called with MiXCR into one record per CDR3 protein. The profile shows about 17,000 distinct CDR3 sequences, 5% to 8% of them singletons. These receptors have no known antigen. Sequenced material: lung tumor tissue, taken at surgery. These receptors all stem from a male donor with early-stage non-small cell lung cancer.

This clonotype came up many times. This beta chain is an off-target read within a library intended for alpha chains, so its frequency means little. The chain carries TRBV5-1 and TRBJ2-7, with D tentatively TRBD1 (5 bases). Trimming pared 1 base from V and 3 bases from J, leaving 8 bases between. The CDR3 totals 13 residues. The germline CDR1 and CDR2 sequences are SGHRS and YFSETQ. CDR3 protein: CASSLWGNYEQYF. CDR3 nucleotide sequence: TGCGCCAGCAGCTTGTGGGGCAACTACGAGCAGTACTTC.

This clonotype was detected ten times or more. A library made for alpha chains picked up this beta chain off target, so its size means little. The CDR3 here is CAISDVYSNQPQHF. The CDR3 DNA is TGTGCCATCAGTGACGTCTATAGCAATCAGCCCCAGCATTTT. The genes are TRBV10-3 and TRBJ1-5; D is unclear. V lost 3 bases and J lost 0, with 6 bases in between. Germline V gene sequence: CDR1 ENHRY, CDR2 SYGVKD. The CDR3 extends over 14 amino acids.

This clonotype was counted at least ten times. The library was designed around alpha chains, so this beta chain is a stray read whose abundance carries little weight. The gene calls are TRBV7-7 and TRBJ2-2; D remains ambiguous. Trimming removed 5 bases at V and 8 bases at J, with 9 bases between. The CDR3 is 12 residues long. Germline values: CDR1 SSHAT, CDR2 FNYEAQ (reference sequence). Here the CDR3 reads CASSPGRGELFF. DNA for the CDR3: TGTGCCAGCAGCCCCGGAAGGGGGGAGCTGTTTTTT.

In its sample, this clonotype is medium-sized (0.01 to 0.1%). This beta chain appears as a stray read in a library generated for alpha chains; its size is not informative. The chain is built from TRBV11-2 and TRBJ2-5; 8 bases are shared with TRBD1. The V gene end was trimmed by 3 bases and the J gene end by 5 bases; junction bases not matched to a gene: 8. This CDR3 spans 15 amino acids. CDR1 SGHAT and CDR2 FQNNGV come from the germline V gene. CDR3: CASSFSTGVGETQYF. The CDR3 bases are TGTGCCAGCAGCTTCTCGACAGGGGTTGGCGAGACCCAGTACTTC.

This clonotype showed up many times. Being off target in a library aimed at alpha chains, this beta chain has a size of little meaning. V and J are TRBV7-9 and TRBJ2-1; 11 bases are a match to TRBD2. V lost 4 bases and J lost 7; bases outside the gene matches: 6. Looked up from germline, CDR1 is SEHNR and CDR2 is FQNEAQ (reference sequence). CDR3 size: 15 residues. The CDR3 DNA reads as TGTGCCAGCAGCTGTAGCGGGAGGGCCGGGAATGAGCAGTTCTTC. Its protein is CASSCSGRAGNEQFF.

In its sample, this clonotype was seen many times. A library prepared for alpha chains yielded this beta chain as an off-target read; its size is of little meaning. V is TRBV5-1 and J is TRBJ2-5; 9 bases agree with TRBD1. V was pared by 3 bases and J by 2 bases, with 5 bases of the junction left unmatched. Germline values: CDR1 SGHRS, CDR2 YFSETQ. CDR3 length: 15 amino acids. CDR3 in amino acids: CASSSGTGRQETQYF. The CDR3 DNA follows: TGCGCCAGCAGCTCCGGGACAGGGCGTCAAGAGACCCAGTACTTC.

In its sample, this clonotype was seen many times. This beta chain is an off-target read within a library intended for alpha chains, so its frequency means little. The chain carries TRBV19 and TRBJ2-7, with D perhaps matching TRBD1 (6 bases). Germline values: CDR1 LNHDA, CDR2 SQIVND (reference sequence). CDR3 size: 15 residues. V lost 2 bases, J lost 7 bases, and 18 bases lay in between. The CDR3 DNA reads TGTGCCAGTAGTATACTGTCAGCCAGGGGCGTAGAGCAGTACTTC. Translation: CASSILSARGVEQYF. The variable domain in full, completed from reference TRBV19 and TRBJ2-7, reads DGGITQSPKYLFRKEGQNVTLSCEQNLNHDAMYWYRQDPGQGLRLIYYSQIVNDFQKGDIAEGYSVSREKKESFPLTVTSAQKNPTAFYLCASSILSARGVEQYFGPGTRLTVT.

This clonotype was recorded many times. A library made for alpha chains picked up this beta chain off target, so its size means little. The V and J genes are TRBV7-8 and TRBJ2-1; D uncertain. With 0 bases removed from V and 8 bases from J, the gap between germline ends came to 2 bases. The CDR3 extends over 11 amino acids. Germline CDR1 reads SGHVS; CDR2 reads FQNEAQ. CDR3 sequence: CASSLAYEQFF. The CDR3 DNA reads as TGTGCCAGCAGCTTAGCATATGAGCAGTTCTTC. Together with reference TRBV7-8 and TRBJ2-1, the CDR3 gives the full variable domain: GAGVSQSPRYKVAKRGQDVALRCDPISGHVSLFWYQQALGQGPEFLTYFQNEAQLDKSGLPSDRFFAERPEGSVSTLKIQRTQQEDSAVYLCASSLAYEQFFGPGTRLTVL.